A selection of T cell receptor beta chains follows, all from one sample in a study of CD8+ T cells in alopecia areata. Sequencing was performed with immunoSEQ multiplex PCR; in TCRdb, only in-frame clones are kept and a portion is missing. The data show 200,000 to 250,000 clones, with around 62% seen just once and 0.4% to 0.55% held by the top ten. The sample was CD4+ T cells sorted from blood, taken at week 0. The receptors originated from a human donor with alopecia areata. Each CDR3 is given without its conserved first and last residue.

length	V	CDR3
11	TRBV18	ASSPMQGNEQF
13	TRBV9	ASSVLAGGTDTQY
15	TRBV30	AWSVQLGTTSGNTIY
11	TRBV4-2	ASSQGNDNEQF
13	TRBV5-1	ASSPPSGVNTEAF
12	TRBV11-1	ASSKRGGNYEQY
11	TRBV29-1	SAQLRENTEAF
11	TRBV7-2	ASSSLQGQPQH
13	TRBV5-1	ASSWGTGLNTEAF
16	TRBV25-1	ASSECLEGHSGANVLT